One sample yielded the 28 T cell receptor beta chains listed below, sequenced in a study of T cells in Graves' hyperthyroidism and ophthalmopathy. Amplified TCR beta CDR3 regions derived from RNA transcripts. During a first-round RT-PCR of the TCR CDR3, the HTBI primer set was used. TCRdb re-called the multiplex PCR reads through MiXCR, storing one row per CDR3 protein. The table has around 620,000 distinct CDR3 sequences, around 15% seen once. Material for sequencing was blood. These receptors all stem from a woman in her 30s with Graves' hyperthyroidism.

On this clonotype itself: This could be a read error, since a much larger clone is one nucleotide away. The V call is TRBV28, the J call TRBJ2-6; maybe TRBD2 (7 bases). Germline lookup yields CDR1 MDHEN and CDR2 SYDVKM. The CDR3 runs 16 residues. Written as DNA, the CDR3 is TGTGCCAGCAATGGCGGGAGAGTGGGGGGGGCCGACGTCCTGACTTTC. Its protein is CASNGGRVGGADVLTF.

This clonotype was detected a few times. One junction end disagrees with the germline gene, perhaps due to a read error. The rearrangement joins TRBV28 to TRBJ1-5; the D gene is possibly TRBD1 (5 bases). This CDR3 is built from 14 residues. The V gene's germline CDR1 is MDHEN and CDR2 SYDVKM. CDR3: CASRFGGTNQPQHF. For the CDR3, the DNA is TGTGCCAGCCGTTTCGGGGGGACCAATCAGCCCCAGCATTTT.

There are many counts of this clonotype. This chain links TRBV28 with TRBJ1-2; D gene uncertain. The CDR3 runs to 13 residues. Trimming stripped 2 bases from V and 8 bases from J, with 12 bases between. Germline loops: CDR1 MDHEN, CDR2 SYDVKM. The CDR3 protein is CASSLDGPYGYTF. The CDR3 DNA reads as TGTGCCAGCAGTTTAGACGGCCCCTACGGCTACACCTTC.

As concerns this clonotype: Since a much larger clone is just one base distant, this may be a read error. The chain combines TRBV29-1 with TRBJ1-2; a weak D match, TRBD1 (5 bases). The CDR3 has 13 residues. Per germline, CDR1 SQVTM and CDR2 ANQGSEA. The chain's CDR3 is CSVEGGGSYGDTF. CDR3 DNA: TGCAGCGTTGAGGGGGGTGGGAGCTATGGCGACACCTTC.

The CDR3 here is CSALPGLAIEQYF. CDR3 DNA: TGCAGTGCTCTACCGGGACTAGCTATCGAGCAGTACTTC. The chain couples TRBV20-1 to TRBJ2-7, with 9 bases aligning to TRBD2. Trimming removed 5 bases from V and 6 bases from J; junction bases left unmatched: 8. The CDR3 length is 13 residues. In germline, CDR1 is DFQATT, CDR2 SNEGSKA (reference sequence).

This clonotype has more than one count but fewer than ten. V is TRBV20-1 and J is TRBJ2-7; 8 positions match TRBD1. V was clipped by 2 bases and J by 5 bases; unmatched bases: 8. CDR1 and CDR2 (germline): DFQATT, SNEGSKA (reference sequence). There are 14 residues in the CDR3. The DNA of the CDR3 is TGCAGTGCTAGACTGCCGGGACAGGTCCACGAGCAGTACTTC. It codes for CSARLPGQVHEQYF.

The CDR3 is CSAREGKQETQYF. The CDR3 nucleotides are TGCAGTGCTAGAGAGGGCAAACAAGAGACCCAGTACTTC. V is TRBV20-1 and J is TRBJ2-5; D is unresolved. The V gene lost 0 bases and the J gene lost 2 bases, with 7 bases spanning the gap. The CDR3 runs 13 residues. Germline CDR1 DFQATT, CDR2 SNEGSKA (reference sequence).

The CDR3 bases are TGCAGTGCTAGATCACCCCTATCGGGAGAGTCCTACGAGCAGTACTTC. Amino acid sequence: CSARSPLSGESYEQYF. The chain combines TRBV20-1 with TRBJ2-7, with D perhaps matching TRBD2 (6 bases). Germline loops: CDR1 DFQATT, CDR2 SNEGSKA (reference sequence). With 2 bases removed from V and 1 base from J, the gap between germline ends came to 18 bases. The CDR3 covers 16 residues.

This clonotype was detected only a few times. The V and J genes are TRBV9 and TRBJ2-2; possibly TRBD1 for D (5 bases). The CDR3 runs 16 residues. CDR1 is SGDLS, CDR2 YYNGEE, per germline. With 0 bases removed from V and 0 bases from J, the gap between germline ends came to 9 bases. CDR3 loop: CASSVVDRSNTGELFF. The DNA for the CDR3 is TGTGCCAGCAGCGTAGTAGACAGATCGAACACCGGGGAGCTGTTTTTT. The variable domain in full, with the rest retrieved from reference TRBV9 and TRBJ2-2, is DSGVTQTPKHLITATGQRVTLRCSPRSGDLSVYWYQQSLDQGLQFLIQYYNGEERAKGNILERFSAQQFPDLHSELNLSSLELGDSALYFCASSVVDRSNTGELFFGEGSRLTVL.

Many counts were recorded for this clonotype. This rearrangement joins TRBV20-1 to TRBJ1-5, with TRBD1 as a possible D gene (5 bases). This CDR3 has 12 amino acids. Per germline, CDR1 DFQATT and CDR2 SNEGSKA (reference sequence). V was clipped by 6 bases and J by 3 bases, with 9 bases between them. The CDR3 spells CSALTANQPQHF. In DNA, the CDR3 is TGCAGTGCCCTGACAGCCAATCAGCCCCAGCATTTT.

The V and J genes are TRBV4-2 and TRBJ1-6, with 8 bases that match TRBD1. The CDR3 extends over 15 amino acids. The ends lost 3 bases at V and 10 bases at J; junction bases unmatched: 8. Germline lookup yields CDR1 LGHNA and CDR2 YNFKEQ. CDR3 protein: CASSQEGTGESPLHF. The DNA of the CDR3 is TGTGCCAGCAGCCAGGAAGGGACAGGTGAATCACCCCTCCACTTT.

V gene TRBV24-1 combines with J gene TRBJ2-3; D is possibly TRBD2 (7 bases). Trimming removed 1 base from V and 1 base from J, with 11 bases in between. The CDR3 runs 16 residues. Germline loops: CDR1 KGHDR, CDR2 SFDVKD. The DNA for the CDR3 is TGTGCCACCAGTGATTTAGGGGGGGACCGCACAGATACGCAGTATTTT. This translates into CATSDLGGDRTDTQYF.

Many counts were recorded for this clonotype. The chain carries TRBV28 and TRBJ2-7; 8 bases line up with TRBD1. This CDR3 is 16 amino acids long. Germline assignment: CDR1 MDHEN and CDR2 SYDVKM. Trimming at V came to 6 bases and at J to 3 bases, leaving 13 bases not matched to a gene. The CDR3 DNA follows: TGTGCCAGCAGCCACCTTTGGGGACAGGATATCTACGAGCAGTACTTC. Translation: CASSHLWGQDIYEQYF.

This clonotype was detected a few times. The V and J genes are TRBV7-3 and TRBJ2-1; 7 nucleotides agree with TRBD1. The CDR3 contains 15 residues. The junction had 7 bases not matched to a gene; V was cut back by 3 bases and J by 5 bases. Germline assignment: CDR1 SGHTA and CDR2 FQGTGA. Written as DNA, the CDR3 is TGTGCCAGCAGCTTGAGGGGGACAGATAACAATGAGCAGTTCTTC. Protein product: CASSLRGTDNNEQFF.

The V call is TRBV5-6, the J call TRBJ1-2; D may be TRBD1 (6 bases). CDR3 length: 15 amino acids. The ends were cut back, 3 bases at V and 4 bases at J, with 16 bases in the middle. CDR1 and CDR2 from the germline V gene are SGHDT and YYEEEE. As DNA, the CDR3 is TGTGCCAGCAGCTCCCCTGACAGGCCGCTCTATGGCTACACCTTC. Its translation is CASSSPDRPLYGYTF.

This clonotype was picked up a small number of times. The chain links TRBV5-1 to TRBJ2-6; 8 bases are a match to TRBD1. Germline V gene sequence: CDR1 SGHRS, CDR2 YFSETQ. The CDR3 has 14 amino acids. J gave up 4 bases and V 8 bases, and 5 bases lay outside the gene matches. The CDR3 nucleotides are TGCGCCAGTATGACAGGGGCCGGGGCCAACGTCCTGACTTTC. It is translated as CASMTGAGANVLTF.

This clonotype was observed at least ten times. The CDR3 loop is CASSPRGTGGNEQYF. The CDR3 bases are TGTGCCAGCAGTCCACGTGGGACAGGGGGCAACGAGCAGTACTTC. The chain combines TRBV28 with TRBJ2-7; 12 bases map to TRBD1. The J segment lost 5 bases and the V segment lost 5 bases, leaving 7 bases of the junction unmatched. The germline V gene encodes CDR1 MDHEN and CDR2 SYDVKM. This CDR3 is built from 15 residues.

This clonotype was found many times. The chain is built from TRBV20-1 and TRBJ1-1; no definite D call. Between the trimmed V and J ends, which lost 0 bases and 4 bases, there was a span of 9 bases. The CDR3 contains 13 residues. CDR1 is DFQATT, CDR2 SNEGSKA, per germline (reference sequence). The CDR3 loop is CSARDGRSTEAFF. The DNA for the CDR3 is TGCAGTGCTAGAGATGGGAGGAGCACTGAAGCTTTCTTT.

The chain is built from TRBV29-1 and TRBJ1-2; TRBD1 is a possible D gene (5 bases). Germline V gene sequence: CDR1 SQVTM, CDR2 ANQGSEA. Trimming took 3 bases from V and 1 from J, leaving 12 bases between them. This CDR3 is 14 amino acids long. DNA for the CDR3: TGCAGCGTTGAGGACTCGGGGGTTAACTATGGCTACACCTTC. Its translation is CSVEDSGVNYGYTF.

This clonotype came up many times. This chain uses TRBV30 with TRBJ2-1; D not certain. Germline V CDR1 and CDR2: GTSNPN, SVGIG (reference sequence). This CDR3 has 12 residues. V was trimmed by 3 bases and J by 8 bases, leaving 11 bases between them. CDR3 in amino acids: CAWSPRRDEQFF. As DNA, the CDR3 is TGTGCCTGGAGCCCCCGACGAGATGAGCAGTTCTTC. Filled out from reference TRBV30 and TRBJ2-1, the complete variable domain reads SQTIHQWPATLVQPVGSPLSLECTVEGTSNPNLYWYRQAAGRGLQLLFYSVGIGQISSEVPQNLSASRPQDRQFILSSKKLLLSDSGFYLCAWSPRRDEQFFGPGTRLTVL.

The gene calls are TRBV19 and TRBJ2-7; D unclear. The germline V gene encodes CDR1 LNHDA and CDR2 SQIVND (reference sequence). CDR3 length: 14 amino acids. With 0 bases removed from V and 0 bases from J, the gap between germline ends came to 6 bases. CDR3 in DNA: TGTGCCAGTAGTATAGACAGAGACTCCTACGAGCAGTACTTC. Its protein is CASSIDRDSYEQYF.

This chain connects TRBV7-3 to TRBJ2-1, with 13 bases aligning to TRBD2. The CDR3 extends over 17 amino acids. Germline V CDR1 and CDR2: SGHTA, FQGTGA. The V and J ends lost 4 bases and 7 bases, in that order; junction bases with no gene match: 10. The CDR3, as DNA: TGTGCCAGCAGCTCCCGGGGGACTAGCGGGATTTATAATGAGCAGTTCTTC. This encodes CASSSRGTSGIYNEQFF.

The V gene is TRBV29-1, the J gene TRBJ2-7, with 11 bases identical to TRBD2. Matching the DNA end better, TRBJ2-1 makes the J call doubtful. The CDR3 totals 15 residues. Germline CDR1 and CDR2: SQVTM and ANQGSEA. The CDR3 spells CSVADSGRGFYEQFF. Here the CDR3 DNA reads TGCAGCGTTGCCGATAGCGGGAGGGGATTCTACGAGCAGTTCTTC.

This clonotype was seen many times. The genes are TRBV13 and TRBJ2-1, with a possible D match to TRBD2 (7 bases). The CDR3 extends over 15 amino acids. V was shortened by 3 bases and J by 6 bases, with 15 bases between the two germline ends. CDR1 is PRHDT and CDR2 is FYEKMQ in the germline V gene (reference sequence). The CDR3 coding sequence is TGTGCCAGCAGCTTGGGGGCGGGAGAAGCCAATGAGCAGTTCTTC. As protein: CASSLGAGEANEQFF.

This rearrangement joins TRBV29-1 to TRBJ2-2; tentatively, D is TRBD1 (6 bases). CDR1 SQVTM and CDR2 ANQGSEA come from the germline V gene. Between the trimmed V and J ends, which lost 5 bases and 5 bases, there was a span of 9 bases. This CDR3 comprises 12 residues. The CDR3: CSVPRGTGELFF. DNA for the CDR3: TGCAGCGTTCCCAGGGGTACCGGGGAGCTGTTTTTT.

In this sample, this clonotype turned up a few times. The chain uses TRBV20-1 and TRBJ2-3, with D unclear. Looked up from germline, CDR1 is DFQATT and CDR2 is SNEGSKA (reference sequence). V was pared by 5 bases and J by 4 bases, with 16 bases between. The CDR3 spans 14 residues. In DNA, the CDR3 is TGCAGTGCTGGGGTTGGTGGGGTACCAGATACGCAGTATTTT. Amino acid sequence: CSAGVGGVPDTQYF.

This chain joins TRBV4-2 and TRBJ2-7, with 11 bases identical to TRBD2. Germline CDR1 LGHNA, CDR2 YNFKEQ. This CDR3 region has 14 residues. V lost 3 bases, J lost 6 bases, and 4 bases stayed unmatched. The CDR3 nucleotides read TGTGCCAGCAGCCACCCGGGACTAGCGGTCGAGCAGTACTTC. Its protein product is CASSHPGLAVEQYF.

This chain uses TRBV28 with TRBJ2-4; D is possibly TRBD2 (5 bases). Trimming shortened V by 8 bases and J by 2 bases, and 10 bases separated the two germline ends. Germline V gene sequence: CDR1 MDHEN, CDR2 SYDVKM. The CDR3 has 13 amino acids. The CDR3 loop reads CASEGYPKNIQYF. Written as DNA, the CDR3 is TGTGCCAGCGAGGGTTACCCCAAAAACATTCAGTACTTC.